This TCR beta chain was identified during a study of T cell repertoires in cytomegalovirus infection. Worth noting for this clonotype: The target antigen is unknown.

One entry per CDR3 protein, called by TCRdb with MiXCR from the reads. The profile shows about 900,000 distinct CDR3 sequences, approximately 32% of them singletons. CDR3 length: 14 residues. Trimming pared 3 bases from V and 2 bases from J, leaving 8 bases between. Germline CDR1 ENHRY, CDR2 SYGVKD. The source of this sequence is a human donor in good health (CMV status not recorded). Some clones in this sample may be carry-over from other donors' samples. Sequenced here: cultured CD8+ T cells from PBMCs, sampled from culture after CMV antigen stimulation. V and J are TRBV10-3 and TRBJ2-1, with unresolved D. This CDR3 reads CAISEATTYNEQFF. The CDR3 DNA is TGTGCCATCAGTGAAGCGACAACCTACAATGAGCAGTTCTTC.